This TCR beta chain was recovered during a study of blood T cell repertoires in COVID-19. Overall study: Nucleic acid was either cDNA or gDNA, and it came from T cells, B-cell-depleted T cells, or PBMCs.

The Seattle patients joined while their infection was active and were tracked longitudinally afterward. Germline CDR1 reads SGHTA; CDR2 reads FQGTGA. The trim removed 1 base at V and 3 bases at J, leaving 11 bases unmatched. CDR3 length: 17 amino acids. Methods used by the authors: Estimated nucleated cell counts came from reference gene primer amplification. Sequencing used immunoSEQ multiplex PCR; TCRdb keeps in-frame clones, though not all of them. V, J and clone size are those of that table, while D and trimming were read from the DNA. The top ten clones hold around 8% of a sample with roughly 220,000 clones, 75% to 90% of them seen once.

The source material was peripheral blood. The TCR comes from a woman at least 80 years old with COVID-19, enrolled during active disease. The J gene is TRBJ1-2, the V gene TRBV7-3, with 7 bases aligning to TRBD1. The CDR3 sequence: CASSLNNRDSTYYGYTF. The CDR3 bases are TGTGCCAGCAGCTTAAATAATCGGGACAGCACTTACTATGGCTACACCTTC. Based on the CDR3 plus reference TRBV7-3 and TRBJ1-2, the full variable domain is GAGVSQTPSNKVTEKGKYVELRCDPISGHTALYWYRQSLGQGPEFLIYFQGTGAADDSGLPNDRFFAVRPEGSVSTLKIQRTERGDSAVYLCASSLNNRDSTYYGYTFGSGTRLTVV.